Detailed here is one T cell receptor (beta chain). The sample is drawn from a study of immune characterization of retroperitoneal liposarcoma. Trimming removed 6 bases from V and 0 bases from J, with 7 bases in between. This CDR3 is built from 13 residues. CDR1 is MNHGY, CDR2 SAAAGT, per germline. TCRdb re-derived calls from the PCR reads in MiXCR, one entry per CDR3 protein. This table holds about 11,000 distinct CDR3 sequences, 50% found once. This receptor was identified in a female donor with retroperitoneal liposarcoma. The genes are TRBV6-8 and TRBJ2-3; possible D gene TRBD2, 6 bases. The sample comprised tumor tissue. In nucleotides, the CDR3 is TGTGCCAGCAGACTAGCTAGCACAGATACGCAGTATTTT. Protein: CASRLASTDTQYF.